The 5 T cell receptor beta chains presented below share a single source sample, sequenced in a study of T cell responses to AZD1222 COVID-19 vaccine. The repertoire was sequenced with immunoSEQ multiplex PCR; TCRdb's copy has only in-frame clones and lacks some. The data hold tens of thousands of clones, with more than 65% observed a single time. The source material was peripheral blood, sampled on day 0 of MenACWY control vaccination. Receptors were obtained from an adult in good health.

V gene TRBV9 combines with J gene TRBJ2-1; D is unresolved. The V end was cut by 0 bases, the J end by 2 bases, with 9 bases between. Germline V gene data show CDR1 as SGDLS and CDR2 as YYNGEE. The length of the CDR3 is 15 residues. The CDR3 loop reads CASSVDGGPYNEQFF. The CDR3 DNA is TGTGCCAGCAGCGTAGACGGTGGACCCTACAATGAGCAGTTCTTC.

V gene TRBV6-5 combines with J gene TRBJ1-2; D ambiguous. The CDR3 totals 15 residues. Germline assignment: CDR1 MNHEY and CDR2 SVGAGI. Trimming removed 0 bases from V and 0 bases from J, with 8 bases in between. This CDR3 is CASSYSGKANYGYTF. The CDR3 bases are TGTGCCAGCAGTTACTCCGGGAAAGCTAACTATGGCTACACCTTC.

The chain's CDR3 is CASSWDSKLTGYTF. The DNA for the CDR3 is TGCGCCAGCAGCTGGGACAGCAAACTGACTGGCTACACCTTC. The chain couples TRBV5-1 to TRBJ1-2; 7 bases map to TRBD1. J lost 7 bases, V lost 3 bases, and 9 bases had no gene match. CDR1 and CDR2 from the germline V gene are SGHRS and YFSETQ. The CDR3 length is 14 residues.

V and J are TRBV5-1 and TRBJ1-1; the D gene is possibly TRBD1 (5 bases). V lost 2 bases to trimming and J lost 1 base, with 12 bases between them. Germline V gene lookup returns CDR1 SGHRS and CDR2 YFSETQ. The CDR3 loop spans 15 amino acids. CDR3 DNA: TGCGCCAGCAGCTTTAACGCAGGGACGAACACTGAAGCTTTCTTT. Translating it yields CASSFNAGTNTEAFF.

The rearrangement links TRBV6-5 to TRBJ2-1, with unresolved D. This CDR3 has 14 residues. The V end was cut by 4 bases, the J end by 6 bases, with 13 bases between. Germline V lookup: CDR1 MNHEY, CDR2 SVGAGI. The CDR3 coding sequence is TGTGCCAGCAGTTCCCCCGGCGACGTCAATGAGCAGTTCTTC. Translating it yields CASSSPGDVNEQFF.